The 20 T cell receptor beta chains presented below share a single source sample, sequenced in a study of blood T cell repertoires in COVID-19. Clones were sequenced by immunoSEQ multiplex PCR, and TCRdb holds only the in-frame ones, with some missing. The sample carries 300,000 to 450,000 clones, 85% to 90% recorded once. The sequencing sample was made of PBMCs or T cells enriched from blood (not recorded which). All receptors come from a woman between 25 and 40 years old who had been exposed to COVID-19.

The CDR3 sequence is CASSGGTGGFMNTEAFF. The CDR3 nucleotides are TGTGCCAGCAGTGGCGGGACAGGGGGATTTATGAACACTGAAGCTTTCTTT. The chain joins TRBV25-1 to TRBJ1-1; 11 bases line up with TRBD1. Germline V gene lookup returns CDR1 MGHDK and CDR2 SYGVNS. V shed 4 bases and J 0 bases; nucleotides not matched to a gene: 7. CDR3 length: 17 residues.

The chain employs TRBV4-2 and TRBJ1-3; the D is unclear. Germline values: CDR1 LGHNA, CDR2 YNFKEQ. This CDR3 is built from 20 residues. V was shortened by 0 bases and J by 0 bases, with 21 bases between the two germline ends. CDR3 in DNA: TGTGCCAGCAGCCAAGAAGCTGTTGCCCCCCGACTCAGCTCTGGAAACACCATATATTTT. Translated: CASSQEAVAPRLSSGNTIYF.

CDR3 residues: CASGLGLAGLFSYNEQFF. Written as DNA, the CDR3 is TGCGCCAGCGGTTTAGGACTAGCAGGCCTTTTCTCCTACAATGAGCAGTTCTTC. V is TRBV5-1 and J is TRBJ2-1, with TRBD2 matching over 8 bases. This CDR3 spans 18 amino acids. Per the germline V gene, CDR1 is SGHRS and CDR2 is YFSETQ. V was clipped by 7 bases and J by 0 bases; unmatched bases: 15. The variable domain in full, completed from reference TRBV5-1 and TRBJ2-1, reads KAGVTQTPRYLIKTRGQQVTLSCSPISGHRSVSWYQQTPGQGLQFLFEYFSETQRNKGNFPGRFSGRQFSNSRSEMNVSTLELGDSALYLCASGLGLAGLFSYNEQFFGPGTRLTVL.

The V gene is TRBV5-1, the J gene TRBJ2-7; TRBD1 matches 7 bases. The germline V gene has CDR1 SGHRS and CDR2 YFSETQ. The CDR3 runs 11 residues. V shed 2 bases, J shed 11 bases, and the junction held 4 bases outside the gene matches. CDR3 protein: CASSFGQEKYF. CDR3 in DNA: TGCGCCAGCAGCTTCGGACAGGAGAAGTACTTC.

This clone was recorded only once. This chain joins TRBV5-1 and TRBJ2-3, with 12 bases that match TRBD2. The CDR3 has 17 residues. Per the germline V gene, CDR1 is SGHRS and CDR2 is YFSETQ. Unmatched junction bases numbered 13, after V lost 4 bases and J lost 7 bases. CDR3 DNA sequence: TGCGCCAGCAGCATTGCGGGACTAGCGGGCGTACCCCATACGCAGTATTTT. This codes for CASSIAGLAGVPHTQYF. The full variable domain, in which reference TRBV5-1 and TRBJ2-3 provide the parts outside the CDR3, is KAGVTQTPRYLIKTRGQQVTLSCSPISGHRSVSWYQQTPGQGLQFLFEYFSETQRNKGNFPGRFSGRQFSNSRSEMNVSTLELGDSALYLCASSIAGLAGVPHTQYFGPGTRLTVL.

V usage is TRBV19 and J usage is TRBJ2-7; 8 nucleotides line up with TRBD2. The germline gives CDR1 LNHDA, CDR2 SQIVND (reference sequence). J was trimmed by 0 bases and V by 4 bases; bases with no gene match: 5. This CDR3 has 15 residues. The CDR3 is CASSNPGGSSYEQYF. The CDR3 region has the DNA TGTGCCAGTAGTAATCCGGGAGGGTCCTCCTACGAGCAGTACTTC.

This chain joins TRBV28 and TRBJ2-3; TRBD1 agrees at 10 bases. V was clipped by 6 bases and J by 7 bases; unmatched bases: 10. The CDR3 is 15 amino acids. Germline loops: CDR1 MDHEN, CDR2 SYDVKM. The CDR3 spells CASSPLGTGVYTQYF. CDR3 in DNA: TGTGCCAGCAGCCCCCTAGGGACAGGGGTGTATACGCAGTATTTT. Supplemented by reference TRBV28 and TRBJ2-3, the full variable domain reads DVKVTQSSRYLVKRTGEKVFLECVQDMDHENMFWYRQDPGLGLRLIYFSYDVKMKEKGDIPEGYSVSREKKERFSLILESASTNQTSMYLCASSPLGTGVYTQYFGPGTRLTVL.

The chain employs TRBV5-1 and TRBJ2-1; 14 positions agree with TRBD2. V was pared by 0 bases and J by 7 bases, with 6 bases of the junction left unmatched. This CDR3 spans 17 amino acids. Germline CDR1 reads SGHRS; CDR2 reads YFSETQ. The CDR3 nucleotides read TGCGCCAGCAGCTTGGGGGGACTAGCGGGAGATCAGAATGAGCAGTTCTTC. Protein product: CASSLGGLAGDQNEQFF.

The chain has TRBV6-5 and TRBJ2-7; TRBD2 matches 8 bases. The CDR3 runs 14 residues. With V trimmed by 5 bases and J by 0 bases, 3 bases remained unmatched. The germline gives CDR1 MNHEY, CDR2 SVGAGI. CDR3 residues: CASSRAGDSYEQYF. The CDR3 DNA follows: TGTGCCAGCAGTAGAGCGGGAGACTCCTACGAGCAGTACTTC.

This chain uses TRBV4-1 with TRBJ2-3; the match to TRBD2 covers 8 bases. The V segment lost 1 base and the J segment 7 bases; nucleotides outside the gene matches: 13. Germline V gene lookup returns CDR1 MGHRA and CDR2 YSYEKL. The length of the CDR3 is 17 residues. The CDR3 spells CASSQGPQRELVNTQYF. The CDR3 DNA is TGCGCCAGCAGCCAAGGTCCCCAGCGGGAGCTAGTTAATACGCAGTATTTT.

To note about this clone: In the same sample, other DNA sequences code for this CDR3. The chain uses TRBV29-1 and TRBJ2-1, with 7 nucleotides matching TRBD1. CDR1 and CDR2 (germline): SQVTM, ANQGSEA. J gave up 0 bases and V 4 bases, and 3 bases lay outside the gene matches. The CDR3 spans 14 residues. CDR3 loop: CSVGAGGSYNEQFF. The CDR3 nucleotides are TGCAGCGTTGGTGCAGGGGGCTCCTACAATGAGCAGTTCTTC.

The V call is TRBV24-1, the J call TRBJ2-1, with TRBD2 matching over 10 bases. Trimming cost V 3 bases and J 5 bases; bases outside gene matches: 6. Germline assignment: CDR1 KGHDR and CDR2 SFDVKD. The CDR3 runs 16 residues. CDR3 DNA: TGTGCCACCAGTGATCGAGCGGGAGGGCCCAACAATGAGCAGTTCTTC. The encoded protein is CATSDRAGGPNNEQFF.

V is TRBV28 and J is TRBJ1-4; D remains ambiguous. V dropped 6 bases and J dropped 8 bases, with 13 bases sitting between them. This CDR3 is 13 amino acids long. Germline V gene data show CDR1 as MDHEN and CDR2 as SYDVKM. CDR3 sequence reads: CASREGGLEKLFF. In DNA form, the CDR3 reads TGTGCCAGCAGAGAGGGAGGTTTGGAAAAACTGTTTTTT. The full variable domain, rest sourced from reference TRBV28 and TRBJ1-4, is DVKVTQSSRYLVKRTGEKVFLECVQDMDHENMFWYRQDPGLGLRLIYFSYDVKMKEKGDIPEGYSVSREKKERFSLILESASTNQTSMYLCASREGGLEKLFFGSGTQLSVL.

This clone has just one count. V usage is TRBV6-5 and J usage is TRBJ1-2; 7 nucleotides agree with TRBD1. V dropped 4 bases and J dropped 4; count of bases not matched to a gene: 9. Germline CDR1 reads MNHEY; CDR2 reads SVGAGI. The CDR3 has 15 amino acids. CDR3 in DNA: TGTGCCAGCAGTTCCCGGGACAGACGTGCCTATGGCTACACCTTC. This codes for CASSSRDRRAYGYTF.

The genes are TRBV15 and TRBJ1-3; D gene unclear. The CDR3 totals 14 residues. V shed 1 base and J shed 0 bases, with 4 bases lying between them. Germline V gene sequence: CDR1 LNHNV, CDR2 YYDKDF (reference sequence). The CDR3 DNA reads TGTGCCACCAGCAGAGTCCTCTCTGGAAACACCATATATTTT. Residues: CATSRVLSGNTIYF.

The chain employs TRBV19 and TRBJ1-6, with D tentatively TRBD1 (5 bases). The CDR3 consists of 10 residues. Trimming shortened V by 7 bases and J by 15 bases, and 10 bases separated the two germline ends. Germline CDR1 LNHDA, CDR2 SQIVND (reference sequence). CDR3 sequence reads: CASKGEDLHF. Written as DNA, the CDR3 is TGTGCCAGTAAAGGGGAGGACCTCCACTTT.

This chain links TRBV7-2 with TRBJ2-1; TRBD1 aligns across 8 bases. Germline CDR1 and CDR2: SGHTA and FQGNSA. The CDR3 totals 15 residues. The trim removed 3 bases at V and 4 bases at J, leaving 5 bases unmatched. CDR3 bases: TGTGCCAGCAGCTTGCTGGGACAGGCTTACAATGAGCAGTTCTTC. It specifies CASSLLGQAYNEQFF. The whole variable domain, filled in from reference TRBV7-2 and TRBJ2-1, reads GAGVSQSPSNKVTEKGKDVELRCDPISGHTALYWYRQSLGQGLEFLIYFQGNSAPDKSGLPSDRFSAERTGGSVSTLTIQRTQQEDSAVYLCASSLLGQAYNEQFFGPGTRLTVL.

The rearrangement uses TRBV27 and TRBJ2-7, with a possible D match to TRBD2 (5 bases). Germline assignment: CDR1 MNHEY and CDR2 SMNVEV (reference sequence). The CDR3 contains 15 residues. The V gene lost 5 bases and the J gene lost 7 bases, with 21 bases spanning the gap. The CDR3 loop is CASSLLSGIPGEQYF. CDR3 sequence (DNA): TGTGCCAGCAGTCTCCTATCCGGGATACCGGGAGAGCAGTACTTC.

The chain recombines TRBV30 with TRBJ1-4; 11 positions match TRBD1. Trimming cost V 1 base and J 7 bases; bases outside gene matches: 2. The CDR3 contains 14 residues. Germline loops: CDR1 GTSNPN, CDR2 SVGIG (reference sequence). DNA for the CDR3: TGTGCCTGGAGTGCTGGGACAGGGGGTGAAAAACTGTTTTTT. This sequence encodes CAWSAGTGGEKLFF.

The chain couples TRBV19 to TRBJ2-7; TRBD1 matches 7 bases. Looked up from germline, CDR1 is LNHDA and CDR2 is SQIVND (reference sequence). This CDR3 is built from 12 residues. Trimming took 2 bases from V and 8 from J; bases not matched to a gene: 3. CDR3 sequence: CASSIRGQQQYF. CDR3 DNA: TGTGCCAGTAGTATACGGGGACAGCAGCAGTACTTC.